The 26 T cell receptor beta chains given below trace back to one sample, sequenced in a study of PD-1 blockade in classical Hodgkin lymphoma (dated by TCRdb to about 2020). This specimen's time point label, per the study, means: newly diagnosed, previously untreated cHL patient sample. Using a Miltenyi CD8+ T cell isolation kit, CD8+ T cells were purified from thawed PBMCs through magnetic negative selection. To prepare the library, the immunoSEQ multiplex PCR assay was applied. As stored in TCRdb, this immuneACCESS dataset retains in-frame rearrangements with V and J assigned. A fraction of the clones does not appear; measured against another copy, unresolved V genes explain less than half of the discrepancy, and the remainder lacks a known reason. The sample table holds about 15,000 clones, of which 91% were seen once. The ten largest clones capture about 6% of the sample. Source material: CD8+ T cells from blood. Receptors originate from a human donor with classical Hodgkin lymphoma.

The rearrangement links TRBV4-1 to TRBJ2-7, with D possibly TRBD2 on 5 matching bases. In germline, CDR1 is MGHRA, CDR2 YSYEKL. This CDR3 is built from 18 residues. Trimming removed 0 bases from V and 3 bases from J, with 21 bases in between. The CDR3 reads CASSQETLPLALNYEQYF. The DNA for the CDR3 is TGCGCCAGCAGCCAAGAAACCCTACCCCTAGCCCTGAACTACGAGCAGTACTTC.

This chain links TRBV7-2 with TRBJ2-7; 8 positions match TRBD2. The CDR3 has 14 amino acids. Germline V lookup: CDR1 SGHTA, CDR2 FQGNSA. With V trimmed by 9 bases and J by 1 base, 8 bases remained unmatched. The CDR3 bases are TGTGCCAGGGGAGGACTAGCCAGTTCCTACGAGCAGTACTTC. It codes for CARGGLASSYEQYF.

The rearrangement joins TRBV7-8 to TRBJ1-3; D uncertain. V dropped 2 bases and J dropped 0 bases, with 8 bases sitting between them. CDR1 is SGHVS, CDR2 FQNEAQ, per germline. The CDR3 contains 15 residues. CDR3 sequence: CASSLLTLSGNTIYF. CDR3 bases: TGTGCCAGCAGCTTATTGACACTCTCTGGAAACACCATATATTTT.

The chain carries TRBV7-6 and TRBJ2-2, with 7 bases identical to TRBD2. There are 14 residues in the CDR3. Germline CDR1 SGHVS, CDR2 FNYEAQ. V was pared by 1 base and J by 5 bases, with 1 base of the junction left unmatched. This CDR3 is CASSLGGGTGELFF. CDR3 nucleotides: TGTGCCAGCAGCTTAGGGGGGGGAACCGGGGAGCTGTTTTTT. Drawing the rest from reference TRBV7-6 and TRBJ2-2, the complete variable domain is GAGVSQSPRYKVTKRGQDVALRCDPISGHVSLYWYRQALGQGPEFLTYFNYEAQQDKSGLPNDRFSAERPEGSISTLTIQRTEQRDSAMYRCASSLGGGTGELFFGEGSRLTVL.

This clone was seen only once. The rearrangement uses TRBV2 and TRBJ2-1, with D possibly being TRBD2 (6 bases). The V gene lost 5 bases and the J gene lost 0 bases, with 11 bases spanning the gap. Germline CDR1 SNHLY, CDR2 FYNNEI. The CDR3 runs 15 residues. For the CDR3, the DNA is TGTGCCAGCAGTCCCCTCGGGAGCTCCTACAATGAGCAGTTCTTC. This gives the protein CASSPLGSSYNEQFF.

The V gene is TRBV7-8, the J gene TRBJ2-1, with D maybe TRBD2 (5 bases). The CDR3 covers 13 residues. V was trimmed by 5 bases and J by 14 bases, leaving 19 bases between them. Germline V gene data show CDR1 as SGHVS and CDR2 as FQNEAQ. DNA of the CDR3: TGTGCCAGCAGCCCCGGGGAAGGACCCGGAGAGTTCTTC. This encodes CASSPGEGPGEFF.

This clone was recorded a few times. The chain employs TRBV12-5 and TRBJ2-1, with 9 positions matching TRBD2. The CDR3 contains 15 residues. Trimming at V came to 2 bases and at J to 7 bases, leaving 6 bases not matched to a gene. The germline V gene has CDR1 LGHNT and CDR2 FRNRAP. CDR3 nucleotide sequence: TGTGCTAGTGGTTTGAGTCCTAGCGGGGTTAATGAGCAGTTCTTC. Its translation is CASGLSPSGVNEQFF.

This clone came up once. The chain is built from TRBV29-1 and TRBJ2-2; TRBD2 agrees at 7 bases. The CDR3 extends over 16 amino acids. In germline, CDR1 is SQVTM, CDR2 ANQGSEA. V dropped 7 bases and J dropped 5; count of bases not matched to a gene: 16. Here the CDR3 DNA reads TGCAGCGCCCGGATGGGGGGAGGGCCGTCTACCGGGGAGCTGTTTTTT. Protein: CSARMGGGPSTGELFF.

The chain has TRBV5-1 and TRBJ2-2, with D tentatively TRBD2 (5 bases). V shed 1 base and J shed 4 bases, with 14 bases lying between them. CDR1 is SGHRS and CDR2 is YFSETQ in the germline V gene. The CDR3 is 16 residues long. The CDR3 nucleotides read TGCGCCAGCAGCTTGCGGCAGTCCGGAGGCACCGGGGAGCTGTTTTTT. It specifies CASSLRQSGGTGELFF.

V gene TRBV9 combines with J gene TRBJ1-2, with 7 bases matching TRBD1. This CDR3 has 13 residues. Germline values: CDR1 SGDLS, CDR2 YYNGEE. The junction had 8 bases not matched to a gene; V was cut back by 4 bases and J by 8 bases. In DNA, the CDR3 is TGTGCCAGCAGCTTGACAGGGCCGGGGGGCTACACCTTC. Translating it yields CASSLTGPGGYTF.

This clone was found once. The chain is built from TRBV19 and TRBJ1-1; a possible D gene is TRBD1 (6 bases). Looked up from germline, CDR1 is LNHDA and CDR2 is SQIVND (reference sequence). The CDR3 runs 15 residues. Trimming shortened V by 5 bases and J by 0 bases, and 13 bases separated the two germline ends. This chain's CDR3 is CASSSRTAMNTEAFF. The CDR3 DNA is TGTGCCAGTAGTTCCAGGACAGCTATGAACACTGAAGCTTTCTTT.

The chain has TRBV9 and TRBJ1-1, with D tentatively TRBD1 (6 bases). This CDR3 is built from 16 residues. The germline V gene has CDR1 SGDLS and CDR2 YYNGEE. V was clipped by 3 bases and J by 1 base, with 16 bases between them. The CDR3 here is CASSEVGGQPNTEAFF. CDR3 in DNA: TGTGCCAGCAGCGAGGTAGGAGGACAGCCGAACACTGAAGCTTTCTTT.

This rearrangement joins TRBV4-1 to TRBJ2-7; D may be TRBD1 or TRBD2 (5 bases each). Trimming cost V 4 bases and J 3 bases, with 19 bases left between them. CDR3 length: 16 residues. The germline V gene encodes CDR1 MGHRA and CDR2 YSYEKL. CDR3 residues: CASSLTPGSLIYEQYF. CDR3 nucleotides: TGCGCCAGCAGCCTTACCCCAGGGAGTCTTATCTACGAGCAGTACTTC.

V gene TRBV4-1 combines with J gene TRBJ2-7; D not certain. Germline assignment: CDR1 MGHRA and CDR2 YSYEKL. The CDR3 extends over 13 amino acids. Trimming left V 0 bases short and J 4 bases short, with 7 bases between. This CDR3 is CASSQEQGYEQYF. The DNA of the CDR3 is TGCGCCAGCAGCCAAGAGCAAGGATACGAGCAGTACTTC.

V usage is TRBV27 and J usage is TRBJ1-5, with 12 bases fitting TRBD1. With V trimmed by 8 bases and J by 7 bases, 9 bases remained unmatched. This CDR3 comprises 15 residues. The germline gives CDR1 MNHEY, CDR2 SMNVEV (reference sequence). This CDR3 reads CASGPGTGGLQPQHF. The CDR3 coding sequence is TGTGCCAGCGGACCCGGGACAGGGGGCCTACAGCCCCAGCATTTT.

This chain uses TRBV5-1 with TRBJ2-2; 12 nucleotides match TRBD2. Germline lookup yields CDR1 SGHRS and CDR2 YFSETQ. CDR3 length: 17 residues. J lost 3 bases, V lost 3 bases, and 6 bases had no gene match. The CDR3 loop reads CASSWRTSGTYTGELFF. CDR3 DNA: TGCGCCAGCAGCTGGCGGACTAGCGGGACCTACACCGGGGAGCTGTTTTTT.

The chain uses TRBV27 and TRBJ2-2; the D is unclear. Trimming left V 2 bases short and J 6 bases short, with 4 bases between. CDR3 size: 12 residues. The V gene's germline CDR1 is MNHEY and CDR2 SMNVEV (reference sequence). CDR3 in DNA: TGTGCCAGCAGTTTAAGGGCCGGGGAGCTGTTTTTT. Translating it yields CASSLRAGELFF.

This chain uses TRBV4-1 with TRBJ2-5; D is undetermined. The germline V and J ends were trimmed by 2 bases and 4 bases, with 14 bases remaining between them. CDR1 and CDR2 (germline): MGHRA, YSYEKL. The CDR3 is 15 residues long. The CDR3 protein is CASSQFYLPVETQYF. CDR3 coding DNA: TGCGCCAGCAGCCAATTCTACTTGCCGGTAGAGACCCAGTACTTC.

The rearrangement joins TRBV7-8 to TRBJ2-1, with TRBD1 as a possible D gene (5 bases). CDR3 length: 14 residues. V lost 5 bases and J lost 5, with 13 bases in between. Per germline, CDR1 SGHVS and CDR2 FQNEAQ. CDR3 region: CASSPGMLHNEQFF. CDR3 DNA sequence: TGTGCCAGCAGCCCAGGGATGTTGCACAATGAGCAGTTCTTC.

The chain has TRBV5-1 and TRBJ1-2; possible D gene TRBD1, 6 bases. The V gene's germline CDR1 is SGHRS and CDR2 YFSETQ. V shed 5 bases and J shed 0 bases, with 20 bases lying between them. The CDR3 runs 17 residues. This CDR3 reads CASRPPTEGGANYGYTF. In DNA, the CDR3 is TGCGCCAGCAGGCCACCGACAGAAGGGGGGGCTAACTATGGCTACACCTTC.

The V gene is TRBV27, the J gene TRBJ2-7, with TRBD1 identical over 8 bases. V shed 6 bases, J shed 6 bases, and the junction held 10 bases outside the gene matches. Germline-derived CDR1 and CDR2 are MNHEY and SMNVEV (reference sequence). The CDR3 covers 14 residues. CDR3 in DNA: TGTGCCAGCAGCCCTGACAGGGGAAGACGCGAGCAGTACTTC. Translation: CASSPDRGRREQYF.

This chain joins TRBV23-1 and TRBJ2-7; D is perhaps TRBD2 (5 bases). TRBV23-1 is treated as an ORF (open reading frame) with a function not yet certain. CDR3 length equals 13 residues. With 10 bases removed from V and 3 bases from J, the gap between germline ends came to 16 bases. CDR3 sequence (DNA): TGCGCCACCACGGAGGCCGGATGCTACGAGCAGTACGTC. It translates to CATTEAGCYEQYV.

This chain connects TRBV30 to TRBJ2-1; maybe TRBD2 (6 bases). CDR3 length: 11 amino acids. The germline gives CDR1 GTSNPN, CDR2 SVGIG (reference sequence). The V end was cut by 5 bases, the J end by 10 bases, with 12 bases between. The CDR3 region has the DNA TGTGCCTGGGGGCCCGGAGGGGAGCAGTTCTTC. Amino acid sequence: CAWGPGGEQFF.

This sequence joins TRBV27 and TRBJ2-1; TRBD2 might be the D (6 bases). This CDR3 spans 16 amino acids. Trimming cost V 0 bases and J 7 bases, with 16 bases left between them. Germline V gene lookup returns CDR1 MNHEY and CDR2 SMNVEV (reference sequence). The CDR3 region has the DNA TGTGCCAGCAGTTTATCCGAGCGGGCAAAAAGGAATGAGCAGTTCTTC. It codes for CASSLSERAKRNEQFF.

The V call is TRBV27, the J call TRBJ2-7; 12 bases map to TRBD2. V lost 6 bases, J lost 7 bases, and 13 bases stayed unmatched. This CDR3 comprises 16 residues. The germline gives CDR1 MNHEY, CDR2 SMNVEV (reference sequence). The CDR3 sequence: CASSLTSGSPMWEQYF. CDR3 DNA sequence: TGTGCCAGCAGCCTGACTAGCGGGAGCCCTATGTGGGAGCAGTACTTC.

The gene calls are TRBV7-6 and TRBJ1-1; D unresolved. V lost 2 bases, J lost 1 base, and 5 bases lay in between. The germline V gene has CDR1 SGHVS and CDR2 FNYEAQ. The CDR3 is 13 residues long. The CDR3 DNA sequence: TGTGCCAGCAGCTTATCGGCGAACACTGAAGCTTTCTTT. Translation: CASSLSANTEAFF.